These 29 T cell receptor beta chains were sequenced from one sample in a study of blood T cell repertoires in COVID-19. TCRdb keeps only in-frame clones here, not all; method: immunoSEQ multiplex PCR. The sample yields around 260,000 clones, about 90% seen once. The specimen was peripheral blood. The receptors derive from a woman between 65 and 79 years old with COVID-19, enrolled during active disease.

This clone was counted between two and nine times. Other DNA sequences in this sample translate to the same CDR3. This chain uses TRBV18 with TRBJ2-7, with TRBD1 identical over 9 bases. Germline-derived CDR1 and CDR2 are KGHSH and LQKENI. This CDR3 has 15 amino acids. Trimming removed 3 bases from V and 4 bases from J; junction bases left unmatched: 7. CDR3 DNA sequence: TGTGCCAGCTCACCGCCGGGACAGGGTTTTTACGAGCAGTACTTC. Translated: CASSPPGQGFYEQYF.

J is TRBJ2-5 and V is TRBV14; no firm D call. CDR1 is SGHDN and CDR2 is FVKESK in the germline V gene. This CDR3 spans 14 amino acids. Between the trimmed V and J ends, which lost 4 bases and 5 bases, there was a span of 14 bases. CDR3 DNA: TGTGCCAGCAGCCGGCCCTTGATGGGCGAGACCCAGTACTTC. Translation: CASSRPLMGETQYF.

This rearrangement joins TRBV28 to TRBJ1-1; D not resolved. V was clipped by 7 bases and J by 0 bases, with 15 bases between them. The CDR3 loop spans 15 amino acids. Per the germline V gene, CDR1 is MDHEN and CDR2 is SYDVKM. CDR3 nucleotide sequence: TGTGCCAGCACCCCCGTGCGTCTCATGAACACTGAAGCTTTCTTT. Amino acids: CASTPVRLMNTEAFF.

This rearrangement joins TRBV27 to TRBJ2-7; 9 bases map to TRBD1. The CDR3 is 16 amino acids. CDR1 and CDR2 (germline): MNHEY, SMNVEV (reference sequence). The V segment lost 6 bases and the J segment 4 bases; nucleotides outside the gene matches: 13. The CDR3 DNA reads TGTGCCAGCAGGAGGGAACAGGGGGCGTCATGGTACGAGCAGTACTTC. Translated: CASRREQGASWYEQYF.

This chain connects TRBV7-9 to TRBJ1-6; no definite D call. Trimming pared 1 base from V and 9 bases from J, leaving 7 bases between. The CDR3 runs 13 residues. Germline CDR1 reads SEHNR; CDR2 reads FQNEAQ (reference sequence). In nucleotides, the CDR3 is TGTGCCAGCAGCTTAGAATCCTTTTCACCCCTCCACTTT. It codes for CASSLESFSPLHF.

The gene calls are TRBV7-2 and TRBJ2-3; 7 bases agree with TRBD1. The V and J ends lost 7 bases and 2 bases, in that order; junction bases with no gene match: 6. The CDR3 spans 14 residues. Looked up from germline, CDR1 is SGHTA and CDR2 is FQGNSA. CDR3 DNA: TGTGCCAGCACTCCGGGACAGTACACAGATACGCAGTATTTT. Translated, it gives CASTPGQYTDTQYF.

The V call is TRBV11-2, the J call TRBJ1-5; D is possibly TRBD1 (6 bases). CDR3 length: 15 amino acids. Germline V lookup: CDR1 SGHAT, CDR2 FQNNGV. V shed 5 bases and J shed 3 bases, with 14 bases lying between them. The CDR3 region is CASSPRTGTNQPQHF. The CDR3 DNA reads TGTGCCAGCAGCCCGAGAACAGGGACCAATCAGCCCCAGCATTTT.

The V and J genes are TRBV27 and TRBJ1-1; perhaps TRBD1 as D (5 bases). V lost 3 bases and J lost 2, with 10 bases in between. The CDR3 runs 14 residues. Germline V gene lookup returns CDR1 MNHEY and CDR2 SMNVEV (reference sequence). Here the CDR3 reads CASSFQGQNTEAFF. In nucleotides, the CDR3 is TGTGCCAGCAGTTTCCAGGGCCAAAACACTGAAGCTTTCTTT.

The chain carries TRBV2 and TRBJ2-1, with 14 nucleotides matching TRBD2. V lost 6 bases to trimming and J lost 9 bases; unmatched junction nucleotides: 7. The germline CDR1 and CDR2 sequences are SNHLY and FYNNEI. The CDR3 spans 15 residues. CDR3: CASSSGLAGEREQFF. CDR3 DNA: TGTGCCAGCAGCTCGGGACTAGCGGGAGAGCGTGAGCAGTTCTTC.

The sample holds one count of this clone. The J gene is TRBJ1-6, the V gene TRBV5-5; TRBD1 is a possible D gene (6 bases). Germline V gene data show CDR1 as SGHKS and CDR2 as YYEKEE (reference sequence). The germline V and J ends were trimmed by 4 bases and 7 bases, with 12 bases remaining between them. This CDR3 is 14 amino acids long. CDR3 sequence (DNA): TGTGCCAGCAGCCCCGACAGGAGGAATTCACCCCTCCACTTT. This encodes CASSPDRRNSPLHF.

The genes are TRBV12-3 or TRBV12-4 and TRBJ2-4; 8 bases fit TRBD1. Unmatched junction bases numbered 1, after V lost 6 bases and J lost 9 bases. The CDR3 sequence is 11 residues long. CDR3 amino acids: CASRTGAIQYF. CDR3 DNA: TGTGCCAGCAGGACAGGGGCCATTCAGTACTTC.

This clone has only a few counts. The chain joins TRBV7-3 to TRBJ2-1, with 9 bases matching TRBD1. The CDR3 spans 14 residues. Germline assignment: CDR1 SGHTA and CDR2 FQGTGA. Losses at the gene ends were 5 bases for V and 6 bases for J; bases not matched to a gene: 5. The CDR3 loop is CASSPGTGLNEQFF. The CDR3 DNA follows: TGTGCCAGCAGCCCCGGGACAGGGCTCAATGAGCAGTTCTTC.

The chain recombines TRBV7-2 with TRBJ1-2; the match to TRBD1 covers 7 bases. The germline V gene encodes CDR1 SGHTA and CDR2 FQGNSA. The J segment lost 3 bases and the V segment lost 5 bases, leaving 15 bases of the junction unmatched. This CDR3 has 17 residues. CDR3 coding DNA: TGTGCCAGCAGCCTCAGGCCCTTTGTCGGGACAGACTATGGCTACACCTTC. Amino acids: CASSLRPFVGTDYGYTF.

V and J are TRBV9 and TRBJ2-7; D is perhaps TRBD2 (5 bases). Germline-derived CDR1 and CDR2 are SGDLS and YYNGEE. V lost 4 bases and J lost 1, with 15 bases in between. The CDR3 is 15 residues long. The DNA for the CDR3 is TGTGCCAGCAGCCGCTCCTTGGACTCTTCCTACGAGCAGTACTTC. Translated, it gives CASSRSLDSSYEQYF.

This clone has just one count. The rearrangement uses TRBV7-9 and TRBJ1-4; D is unresolved. Trimming pared 3 bases from V and 8 bases from J, leaving 4 bases between. The germline V gene has CDR1 SEHNR and CDR2 FQNEAQ (reference sequence). The CDR3 has 11 residues. The CDR3 sequence: CASSLREKLFF. Written as DNA, the CDR3 is TGTGCCAGCAGCTTGAGAGAAAAACTGTTTTTT.

This clone was seen just once. The gene calls are TRBV29-1 and TRBJ2-1; no definite D call. The CDR3 totals 13 residues. The V gene lost 0 bases and the J gene lost 5 bases, with 8 bases spanning the gap. Germline V gives CDR1 SQVTM, CDR2 ANQGSEA. This CDR3 reads CSVEELVNNEQFF. The CDR3 region has the DNA TGCAGCGTTGAAGAATTAGTGAACAATGAGCAGTTCTTC.

This rearrangement joins TRBV25-1 to TRBJ1-3, with TRBD1 matching over 10 bases. The V segment lost 4 bases and the J segment 3 bases; nucleotides outside the gene matches: 3. This CDR3 contains 15 residues. The V gene's germline CDR1 is MGHDK and CDR2 SYGVNS. CDR3 sequence (DNA): TGTGCCAGCAGTGGAGGGACAGGGGTTGGAAACACCATATATTTT. This gives the protein CASSGGTGVGNTIYF. The full variable domain, in which reference TRBV25-1 and TRBJ1-3 provide the parts outside the CDR3, is EADIYQTPRYLVIGTGKKITLECSQTMGHDKMYWYQQDPGMELHLIHYSYGVNSTEKGDLSSESTVSRIRTEHFPLTLESARPSHTSQYLCASSGGTGVGNTIYFGEGSWLTVV.

The chain uses TRBV28 and TRBJ2-2, with TRBD2 identical over 14 bases. V shed 6 bases and J 5 bases; nucleotides not matched to a gene: 11. Germline assignment: CDR1 MDHEN and CDR2 SYDVKM. CDR3 length equals 18 residues. CDR3 sequence reads: CASSPGTSGSLGTGELFF. CDR3 nucleotides: TGTGCCAGCAGCCCTGGGACTAGCGGGAGCTTAGGGACCGGGGAGCTGTTTTTT.

In regard to this clone: This CDR3 is also generated by other DNA sequences in the sample. The genes are TRBV12-3 or TRBV12-4 and TRBJ2-7, with a tentative D call TRBD2 (6 bases). The CDR3 length is 11 residues. V was shortened by 8 bases and J by 4 bases, with 9 bases between the two germline ends. CDR3 DNA sequence: TGTGCCAGCTCAGGAGGGTACGAGCAGTACTTC. Amino acid sequence: CASSGGYEQYF.

This clone was recorded only once. The V call is TRBV19, the J call TRBJ2-2, with 8 nucleotides matching TRBD1. Germline V gene lookup returns CDR1 LNHDA and CDR2 SQIVND (reference sequence). CDR3 length equals 16 residues. V shed 4 bases and J 4 bases; nucleotides not matched to a gene: 8. The CDR3 nucleotides read TGTGCCAGTAGTACCCAGGGGGCGCGAGTCACCGGGGAGCTGTTTTTT. It yields the protein CASSTQGARVTGELFF.

The V and J genes are TRBV18 and TRBJ2-7; perhaps TRBD1 as D (6 bases). This CDR3 has 15 amino acids. Germline lookup yields CDR1 KGHSH and CDR2 LQKENI. Trimming left V 2 bases short and J 6 bases short, with 17 bases between. The CDR3 region has the DNA TGTGCCAGCTCACCAGTTCAGGGGTTTTCCCGCGAGCAGTACTTC. Its translation: CASSPVQGFSREQYF. The whole variable domain, filled in from reference TRBV18 and TRBJ2-7, reads NAGVMQNPRHLVRRRGQEARLRCSPMKGHSHVYWYRQLPEEGLKFMVYLQKENIIDESGMPKERFSAEFPKEGPSILRIQQVVRGDSAAYFCASSPVQGFSREQYFGPGTRLTVT.

Only one count was recorded for this clone. The chain joins TRBV11-3 to TRBJ2-1, with D maybe TRBD1 (6 bases). The ends were cut back, 1 base at V and 8 bases at J, with 12 bases in the middle. This CDR3 contains 14 residues. Looked up from germline, CDR1 is SGHNT and CDR2 is YENEEA. The CDR3 sequence: CASSLARGSDEQFF. CDR3 DNA sequence: TGTGCCAGCAGCTTAGCCAGGGGAAGTGATGAGCAGTTCTTC. Full variable domain (remainder filled in from reference TRBV11-3 and TRBJ2-1): EAGVVQSPRYKIIEKKQPVAFWCNPISGHNTLYWYLQNLGQGPELLIRYENEEAVDDSQLPKDRFSAERLKGVDSTLKIQPAELGDSAVYLCASSLARGSDEQFFGPGTRLTVL.

The chain uses TRBV7-9 and TRBJ2-4, with D possibly TRBD2 on 5 matching bases. This CDR3 has 16 amino acids. V was pared by 2 bases and J by 5 bases, with 16 bases between. Germline V gene sequence: CDR1 SEHNR, CDR2 FQNEAQ (reference sequence). The CDR3 region has the DNA TGTGCCAGCAGCTTAATCGAGGGCCCATCAGAAAACATTCAGTACTTC. As protein: CASSLIEGPSENIQYF. The full variable domain, rest sourced from reference TRBV7-9 and TRBJ2-4, is DTGVSQNPRHKITKRGQNVTFRCDPISEHNRLYWYRQTLGQGPEFLTYFQNEAQLEKSRLLSDRFSAERPKGSFSTLEIQRTEQGDSAMYLCASSLIEGPSENIQYFGAGTRLSVL.

The genes are TRBV4-2 and TRBJ2-7; 9 positions agree with TRBD2. Germline V gives CDR1 LGHNA, CDR2 YNFKEQ. Losses at the gene ends were 1 base for V and 3 bases for J; bases not matched to a gene: 7. The CDR3 spans 16 residues. CDR3 loop: CASSQVSLAGNYEQYF. CDR3 sequence (DNA): TGTGCCAGCAGCCAAGTTAGTCTAGCGGGGAACTACGAGCAGTACTTC.

V and J are TRBV24-1 and TRBJ1-4, with 7 positions matching TRBD1. J lost 8 bases, V lost 6 bases, and 5 bases had no gene match. The CDR3 has 13 residues. The germline V gene encodes CDR1 KGHDR and CDR2 SFDVKD. CDR3 bases: TGTGCCACCAGTCCAGGGGACAGAGAAAAACTGTTTTTT. It specifies CATSPGDREKLFF.

Of note for this clone: Different DNA sequences within this sample yield the same CDR3. The DNA for the CDR3 is TGTGCCAGCAGCTTAGCCAGTAACTATGGCTACACCTTC. This encodes CASSLASNYGYTF. The V gene is TRBV7-2, the J gene TRBJ1-2, with D unclear. The CDR3 has 13 residues. Deletions cut 0 bases from V and 1 base from J, with 3 bases between. Germline CDR1 is SGHTA and CDR2 is FQGNSA.

The chain links TRBV2 to TRBJ1-2, with D unresolved. The germline CDR1 and CDR2 sequences are SNHLY and FYNNEI. There are 13 residues in the CDR3. V was shortened by 8 bases and J by 4 bases, with 14 bases between the two germline ends. This CDR3 reads CASHPGRRYGYTF. The CDR3 region has the DNA TGTGCCAGCCACCCCGGGAGGCGCTATGGCTACACCTTC.

This clone came up once. The CDR3 nucleotides are TGTGCCAGCAGTTACTCTTGGGGGAGGCAGCCCCAGCATTTT. Translated, it gives CASSYSWGRQPQHF. J is TRBJ1-5 and V is TRBV6-5, with D possibly matching TRBD1 (5 bases). Germline assignment: CDR1 MNHEY and CDR2 SVGAGI. The CDR3 length is 14 residues. V lost 0 bases, J lost 7 bases, and 10 bases lay in between.

This clone was recorded once. V usage is TRBV16 and J usage is TRBJ1-1; D might be TRBD1 (6 bases). There are 15 residues in the CDR3. V was shortened by 3 bases and J by 2 bases, with 13 bases between the two germline ends. Germline V CDR1 and CDR2: KGHSY, FQNENV. The CDR3 DNA is TGTGCCAGCAGCCATATGACAGGCATAAACACTGAAGCTTTCTTT. Protein sequence: CASSHMTGINTEAFF.